A single T cell receptor (beta chain) is shown here with its context. CDR3 length: 13 amino acids. CDR1 is KGHSH, CDR2 LQKENI, per germline. After removal of 4 bases from V and 3 bases from J, the junction contained 2 bases not matched to a gene. This entry belongs to a study of technical replicates of blood from a handful of donors. Profiled with immunoSEQ multiplex PCR; TCRdb holds only in-frame clones, not every one. The sample includes tens of thousands of clones, roughly 94% of them seen just once. This TCR was sampled from a human donor in good health. Sequenced input: T cells isolated from PBMCs. The J gene is TRBJ1-1, the V gene TRBV18; TRBD1 matches 7 bases. DNA for the CDR3: TGTGCCAGCTCACTAGACAGGGACACTGAAGCTTTCTTT. Amino acids: CASSLDRDTEAFF.